This record covers a single T cell receptor beta chain. Its antigen remains unknown. Germline V lookup: CDR1 MDHEN, CDR2 SYDVKM. The CDR3 totals 14 residues. The germline V and J ends were trimmed by 9 bases and 4 bases, with 16 bases remaining between them. The source of the sample is a study of shared clonotypes between healthy human individuals. Study-level information: The donor group consisted of two women and a few men, aged 18 to 49.

Across several immunoSEQ plates, the genomic DNA of each subset was split evenly. The method was immunoSEQ multiplex PCR; TCRdb's version includes in-frame clones alone and lacks a portion of them. The sample includes approximately 2.1 million clones, 85% to 95% of them seen just once. Findings and limits, study-wide: Across a handful of donors, naive CD4 shared 5% to 5.5%, naive CD8 approximately 3.5%, memory CD4 about 2.4%, memory CD8 more than 0.35%. Memory subsets generally showed lower estimated richness than naive subsets.

The chain joins TRBV28 to TRBJ1-3; D is perhaps TRBD1 (6 bases). This sequence was found in a man between 18 and 35 years old in good health. Some clones in this sample may be carry-over from other donors' samples. Sequenced sample: naive CD4+ T cells from PBMCs. The subset here: CD45RA+ positively selected. The CDR3 DNA reads TGTGCCAGTTTCCTTACAGGGCTCGGAAACACCATATATTTT. Residues: CASFLTGLGNTIYF.